This T cell receptor (beta chain) was sequenced in a study of PD-L1 blockade in urothelial cancer. The CDR3 is made up of 12 amino acids. Between the trimmed V and J ends, which lost 6 bases and 1 base, there was a span of 4 bases. Per the germline V gene, CDR1 is SGHRS and CDR2 is YFSETQ. Using immunoSEQ multiplex PCR, the repertoire was profiled, and TCRdb retains in-frame clones only, with some absent. The sample has some 110,000 clones, around nine tenths seen once. General study points: Patients with below-median pretreatment blood clonality survived longer.

Time point defined: peripheral blood 6 weeks after treatment start. The cohort comprised individuals with locally advanced or metastatic urothelial carcinoma. Regarding this clone: Its antigen is as yet unknown.

The source was PBMCs, collected around atezolizumab (anti-PD-L1) treatment. The receptor's source is a man aged 60 to 75 with urothelial cancer. The J gene is TRBJ2-2, the V gene TRBV5-1; no clear D gene. CDR3 loop: CASKQNTGELFF. CDR3 DNA: TGCGCCAGCAAGCAGAACACCGGGGAGCTGTTTTTT.